A selection of T cell receptor beta chains follows, all from one sample in a study of shared clonotypes between healthy human individuals. Profiled with immunoSEQ multiplex PCR; TCRdb holds only in-frame clones, not every one. Of some 2,100,000 clones listed, approximately 94% are singletons. Sequenced: naive CD4+ T cells sorted from blood. All receptors derive from a man between 18 and 29 years old in good health. Both conserved end residues are part of each CDR3.

CASSLEGIQPQHF	13	TRBJ1-5	TRBV5-8
CASSASTGTSGRETQYF	17	TRBJ2-5	TRBV9
CASSPPVQGEQFF	13	TRBJ2-1	TRBV18
CASSSGDTANTGELFF	16	TRBJ2-2	TRBV7-3
CASSPRDSEGEKLFF	15	TRBJ1-4	TRBV18
CATSRAFGEQYF	12	TRBJ2-7	TRBV15
CASSLESVGYEQYF	14	TRBJ2-7	TRBV5-4
CASRGGAGELFF	12	TRBJ2-2	TRBV2
CASSVGGGRAGEQYF	15	TRBJ2-7	TRBV6-1
CASSLGTGGNNSPLHF	16	TRBJ1-6	TRBV27
CASRYRDGGTYEQYF	15	TRBJ2-7	TRBV5-1
CASSSWGADTQYF	13	TRBJ2-3	TRBV7-3
CACRPRGGADTQYF	14	TRBJ2-3	TRBV5-1
CASSPRGMKNTEAFF	15	TRBJ1-1	TRBV7-2
CASSLTGATGELFF	14	TRBJ2-2	TRBV4-1
CASTRFDGDTQYF	13	TRBJ2-3	TRBV10-3
CASSPPAKMNTEAFF	15	TRBJ1-1	TRBV18
CASNIKGRQSYNYGYTF	17	TRBJ1-2	TRBV7-2
CASSLARTSGRDEQFF	16	TRBJ2-1	TRBV5-4